The 2 T cell receptor beta chains reported below all come from one sample, sequenced in a study of preoperative IRX-2 immunotherapy in early breast cancer. Described treatment: preoperative locoregional IRX-2 cytokine immunotherapy. Only in-frame clones appear in the TCRdb table, and some are missing; sequencing was by immunoSEQ multiplex PCR. There are roughly 26,000 clones in the sample; over 75% occur only once, and less than 1.5% lies in the top ten. Sequenced material: lymph node tissue, taken after IRX-2 immunotherapy. These receptors all stem from a human donor with breast cancer.

This clone appeared a single time. The chain employs TRBV21-1 and TRBJ2-2; the DNA was not compared with TRBD1, the D call given in the table. TRBV21-1 is a known pseudogene. This CDR3 is 20 amino acids long. The CDR3 region is CASSQGAGQGLTPNTGELFF. The CDR3 DNA follows: TGTGCCAGCAGCCAAGGGGCAGGACAGGGCCTAACCCCGAACACCGGGGAGCTGTTTTTT.

The J gene is TRBJ2-3, the V gene TRBV6-1; 9 nucleotides agree with TRBD1. CDR3 length equals 17 residues. CDR1 MNHNS and CDR2 SASEGT come from the germline V gene. The J segment lost 5 bases and the V segment lost 2 bases, leaving 11 bases of the junction unmatched. The CDR3 sequence is CASSEMGFTTGGDTQYF. CDR3 DNA: TGTGCCAGCAGTGAAATGGGGTTTACGACAGGGGGAGATACGCAGTATTTT.